Presented here are 25 T cell receptor beta chains from one specimen sequenced in a study of cytomegalovirus exposure and HLA in healthy donors. This table comes from immunoSEQ multiplex PCR, and its TCRdb copy is limited to in-frame clones, with some not included. This sample has about 160,000 clones; around 88% occur once, and the top ten carry around 2.1%. Specimen: PBMCs. Source of these receptors: a woman aged 18-35 years in good health and CMV-seronegative.

V and J are TRBV2 and TRBJ2-5; TRBD1 matches at 8 bases. V lost 6 bases, J lost 2 bases, and 8 bases stayed unmatched. Germline V CDR1 and CDR2: SNHLY, FYNNEI. This CDR3 contains 15 residues. Here the CDR3 reads CASRVGQGPQETQYF. CDR3 DNA: TGTGCCAGCAGGGTCGGACAGGGCCCACAAGAGACCCAGTACTTC.

CDR3 sequence reads: CASSLSGTEYEKLFF. In nucleotides, the CDR3 is TGCGCCAGCAGCTTGTCCGGGACAGAGTATGAAAAACTGTTTTTT. The genes are TRBV5-1 and TRBJ1-4, with 7 positions matching TRBD1. This CDR3 region has 15 residues. CDR1 and CDR2 (germline): SGHRS, YFSETQ. The trim removed 1 base at V and 6 bases at J, leaving 6 bases unmatched.

This rearrangement joins TRBV19 to TRBJ1-3, with 8 bases lining up with TRBD1. The germline CDR1 and CDR2 sequences are LNHDA and SQIVND (reference sequence). This CDR3 spans 14 amino acids. The junction had 8 bases not matched to a gene; V was cut back by 9 bases and J by 4 bases. As DNA, the CDR3 is TGTGCCAGCAACGCAGGGGGCGCCGGAAACACCATATATTTT. Translated, it gives CASNAGGAGNTIYF. The variable domain in full, with the rest retrieved from reference TRBV19 and TRBJ1-3, is DGGITQSPKYLFRKEGQNVTLSCEQNLNHDAMYWYRQDPGQGLRLIYYSQIVNDFQKGDIAEGYSVSREKKESFPLTVTSAQKNPTAFYLCASNAGGAGNTIYFGEGSWLTVV.

The chain is built from TRBV19 and TRBJ1-3; TRBD1 might be the D (6 bases). Deletions cut 5 bases from V and 1 base from J, with 21 bases between. Germline assignment: CDR1 LNHDA and CDR2 SQIVND (reference sequence). The CDR3 is 18 amino acids. The DNA of the CDR3 is TGTGCCAGTAGTCTAAGCCCCCCGGGACACTCTTCTGGAAACACCATATATTTT. Translated: CASSLSPPGHSSGNTIYF.

The J gene is TRBJ1-1, the V gene TRBV5-1; D uncertain. The CDR3 has 11 amino acids. The germline gives CDR1 SGHRS, CDR2 YFSETQ. V lost 0 bases to trimming and J lost 6 bases, with 3 bases between them. DNA of the CDR3: TGCGCCAGCAGCTTGGGGCCTGAAGCTTTCTTT. Translating gives CASSLGPEAFF. The whole variable domain, filled in from reference TRBV5-1 and TRBJ1-1, reads KAGVTQTPRYLIKTRGQQVTLSCSPISGHRSVSWYQQTPGQGLQFLFEYFSETQRNKGNFPGRFSGRQFSNSRSEMNVSTLELGDSALYLCASSLGPEAFFGQGTRLTVV.

V is TRBV9 and J is TRBJ2-3, with TRBD2 matching 8 bases. This CDR3 contains 15 residues. The germline CDR1 and CDR2 sequences are SGDLS and YYNGEE. Trimming at V came to 0 bases and at J to 4 bases, leaving 4 bases not matched to a gene. The CDR3 loop is CASSVAGGPADTQYF. The CDR3, as DNA: TGTGCCAGCAGCGTAGCGGGGGGGCCGGCAGATACGCAGTATTTT.

This rearrangement joins TRBV23-1 to TRBJ2-2, with 16 positions matching TRBD2. TRBV23-1 is an open reading frame whose function is uncertain. The V segment lost 1 base and the J segment 3 bases; nucleotides outside the gene matches: 8. The CDR3 sequence is 20 residues long. The CDR3 nucleotides read TGCGCCAGCAGTCAATTTTTTTCGGGACTAGCGGGAGGGGACACCGGGGAGCTGTTTTTT. Its translation: CASSQFFSGLAGGDTGELFF.

The chain joins TRBV27 to TRBJ1-6, with TRBD1 matching over 9 bases. The length of the CDR3 is 15 residues. The germline CDR1 and CDR2 sequences are MNHEY and SMNVEV (reference sequence). After removal of 5 bases from V and 7 bases from J, the junction contained 6 bases not matched to a gene. The CDR3, as DNA: TGTGCCAGCAGTCTATGGACAGGGGCGAATTCACCCCTCCACTTT. This translates into CASSLWTGANSPLHF.

V gene TRBV2 combines with J gene TRBJ2-1, with D possibly matching TRBD2 (6 bases). This CDR3 has 14 amino acids. V was clipped by 8 bases and J by 15 bases, with 26 bases between them. Germline CDR1 reads SNHLY; CDR2 reads FYNNEI. CDR3 region: CASVRDWGEGLGFF. In nucleotides, the CDR3 is TGTGCCAGCGTCCGGGACTGGGGCGAGGGGCTTGGGTTCTTC.

This clone was picked up a small number of times. The V gene is TRBV27, the J gene TRBJ2-1; TRBD1 aligns across 7 bases. This CDR3 has 16 amino acids. From germline, CDR1 is MNHEY and CDR2 SMNVEV (reference sequence). Unmatched junction bases numbered 17, after V lost 8 bases and J lost 7 bases. CDR3: CASRPGATGYLNEQFF. CDR3 DNA sequence: TGTGCCAGCCGCCCTGGGGCGACAGGGTATTTAAATGAGCAGTTCTTC.

The chain links TRBV11-2 to TRBJ1-1, with D unresolved. Trimming cost V 3 bases and J 3 bases, with 17 bases left between them. This CDR3 is built from 16 residues. In germline, CDR1 is SGHAT, CDR2 FQNNGV. The CDR3 DNA sequence: TGTGCCAGCAGCTTCCTTAGCTCCAGCGGGGACACTGAAGCTTTCTTT. This gives the protein CASSFLSSSGDTEAFF.

This chain joins TRBV29-1 and TRBJ2-5, with 8 bases that match TRBD2. CDR1 and CDR2 (germline): SQVTM, ANQGSEA. V dropped 6 bases and J dropped 1; count of bases not matched to a gene: 7. CDR3 length: 14 amino acids. This CDR3 is CSVTGGTSQETQYF. The CDR3 bases are TGCAGCGTGACGGGGGGGACCTCCCAAGAGACCCAGTACTTC.

The rearrangement links TRBV5-1 to TRBJ2-5; D not certain. V lost 0 bases and J lost 1, with 7 bases in between. The germline gives CDR1 SGHRS, CDR2 YFSETQ. The CDR3 runs to 14 residues. In nucleotides, the CDR3 is TGCGCCAGCAGCTTGGTGCTAATCCAAGAGACCCAGTACTTC. Its protein is CASSLVLIQETQYF. The full variable domain, in which reference TRBV5-1 and TRBJ2-5 provide the parts outside the CDR3, is KAGVTQTPRYLIKTRGQQVTLSCSPISGHRSVSWYQQTPGQGLQFLFEYFSETQRNKGNFPGRFSGRQFSNSRSEMNVSTLELGDSALYLCASSLVLIQETQYFGPGTRLLVL.

This clone is a singleton in its sample. The chain couples TRBV5-1 to TRBJ1-5, with D possibly TRBD1 on 5 matching bases. Trimming pared 1 base from V and 3 bases from J, leaving 11 bases between. Germline loops: CDR1 SGHRS, CDR2 YFSETQ. CDR3 length: 15 amino acids. CDR3 nucleotides: TGCGCCAGCAGCTTGACTGGGGCACACAATCAGCCCCAGCATTTT. Protein product: CASSLTGAHNQPQHF.

The chain has TRBV5-1 and TRBJ1-5; D possibly corresponds to TRBD1 (5 bases). Trimming stripped 0 bases from V and 3 bases from J, with 7 bases between. CDR3 length: 14 amino acids. Germline-derived CDR1 and CDR2 are SGHRS and YFSETQ. The CDR3, as DNA: TGCGCCAGCAGCTTGGGGGGCCCCAATCAGCCCCAGCATTTT. Translation gives CASSLGGPNQPQHF. The full variable domain, with the rest looked up from reference TRBV5-1 and TRBJ1-5, is KAGVTQTPRYLIKTRGQQVTLSCSPISGHRSVSWYQQTPGQGLQFLFEYFSETQRNKGNFPGRFSGRQFSNSRSEMNVSTLELGDSALYLCASSLGGPNQPQHFGDGTRLSIL.

This clone has just one count. The chain joins TRBV11-2 to TRBJ2-7, with 7 bases that match TRBD2. This CDR3 has 14 amino acids. Germline CDR1 is SGHAT and CDR2 is FQNNGV. V trimming: 1 base; J trimming: 6 bases; junction bases outside the gene matches: 6. CDR3 bases: TGTGCCAGCAGCTTAGGGGGGGGTAGGAGCGAGCAGTACTTC. This translates into CASSLGGGRSEQYF.

This rearrangement joins TRBV5-1 to TRBJ2-5, with D possibly matching TRBD1 (6 bases). Trimming removed 3 bases from V and 4 bases from J, with 13 bases in between. Germline loops: CDR1 SGHRS, CDR2 YFSETQ. This CDR3 has 14 residues. CDR3 sequence (DNA): TGCGCCAGCAGCTGGGGCAGGGGAACAGAGACCCAGTACTTC. The encoded protein is CASSWGRGTETQYF. Using reference TRBV5-1 and TRBJ2-5 for the parts outside the CDR3, the full variable domain is KAGVTQTPRYLIKTRGQQVTLSCSPISGHRSVSWYQQTPGQGLQFLFEYFSETQRNKGNFPGRFSGRQFSNSRSEMNVSTLELGDSALYLCASSWGRGTETQYFGPGTRLLVL.

The chain carries TRBV2 and TRBJ2-1; no clear D. The V and J ends lost 5 bases and 0 bases respectively, with 11 bases between them. Germline lookup yields CDR1 SNHLY and CDR2 FYNNEI. The CDR3 totals 15 residues. CDR3 nucleotides: TGTGCCAGCAGTCAATCAGGTCGCTCCTACAATGAGCAGTTCTTC. Translation gives CASSQSGRSYNEQFF.

The chain employs TRBV6-6 and TRBJ2-7; TRBD1 aligns across 8 bases. Germline V gene data show CDR1 as MNHNY and CDR2 as SVGAGI (reference sequence). This CDR3 has 12 residues. J was trimmed by 6 bases and V by 7 bases; bases with no gene match: 5. CDR3 residues: CASTLTGGEQYF. For the CDR3, the DNA is TGTGCCAGCACTTTAACAGGGGGCGAGCAGTACTTC.

This clone has only a few counts. J is TRBJ1-3 and V is TRBV2; D remains unclear. Trimming stripped 8 bases from V and 0 bases from J, with 8 bases between. The germline V gene encodes CDR1 SNHLY and CDR2 FYNNEI. The CDR3 extends over 13 amino acids. The DNA of the CDR3 is TGTGCCAGCGCTGCCAGCTCTGGAAACACCATATATTTT. Translating it yields CASAASSGNTIYF.

CDR3 nucleotide sequence: TGTGCCAGCAGTTTATCGACAGGGAACTATGGCTACACCTTC. Amino acid sequence: CASSLSTGNYGYTF. The chain couples TRBV27 to TRBJ1-2; 7 bases are a match to TRBD1. The V gene's germline CDR1 is MNHEY and CDR2 SMNVEV (reference sequence). This CDR3 has 14 amino acids. The V and J ends lost 0 bases and 2 bases, in that order; junction bases with no gene match: 0.

The V gene is TRBV4-1, the J gene TRBJ2-3, with D unresolved. V was shortened by 0 bases and J by 6 bases, with 13 bases between the two germline ends. Looked up from germline, CDR1 is MGHRA and CDR2 is YSYEKL. There are 15 residues in the CDR3. The DNA for the CDR3 is TGCGCCAGCAGCCAAGAAGGCGAGGCGAGGGATACGCAGTATTTT. It encodes CASSQEGEARDTQYF.

The V call is TRBV18, the J call TRBJ2-5; TRBD2 agrees at 9 bases. CDR3 length: 15 amino acids. In germline, CDR1 is KGHSH, CDR2 LQKENI. Trimming at V came to 6 bases and at J to 0 bases, leaving 5 bases not matched to a gene. The CDR3 coding sequence is TGTGCCAGCTCGGCGACTAGCGGCTACCAAGAGACCCAGTACTTC. As protein: CASSATSGYQETQYF.

To note about this clone: This same CDR3 is encoded by further DNA sequences in the sample. This chain joins TRBV29-1 and TRBJ2-7, with D possibly matching TRBD2 (6 bases). Germline V gives CDR1 SQVTM, CDR2 ANQGSEA. V lost 6 bases to trimming and J lost 2 bases, with 14 bases between them. The CDR3 spans 13 residues. This chain's CDR3 is CSVAGQGTYEQYF. The CDR3 DNA reads as TGCAGCGTCGCGGGGCAGGGAACCTACGAGCAGTACTTC.

This rearrangement joins TRBV6-1 to TRBJ2-2, with a tentative D call TRBD2 (5 bases). Per the germline V gene, CDR1 is MNHNS and CDR2 is SASEGT. CDR3 length: 14 residues. V was pared by 7 bases and J by 6 bases, with 15 bases between. DNA of the CDR3: TGTGCCAGCACCCCTCTCTCAGCGGCCGGGGAGCTGTTTTTT. This gives the protein CASTPLSAAGELFF.